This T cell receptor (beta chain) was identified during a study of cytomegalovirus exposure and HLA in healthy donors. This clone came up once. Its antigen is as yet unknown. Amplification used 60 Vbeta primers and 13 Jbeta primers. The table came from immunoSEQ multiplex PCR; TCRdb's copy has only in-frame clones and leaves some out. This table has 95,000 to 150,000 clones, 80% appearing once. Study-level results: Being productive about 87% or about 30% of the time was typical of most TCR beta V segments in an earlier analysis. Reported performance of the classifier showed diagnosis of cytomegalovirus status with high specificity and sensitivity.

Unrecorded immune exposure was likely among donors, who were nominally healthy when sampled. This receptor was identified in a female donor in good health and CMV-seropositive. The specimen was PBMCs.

CDR3 sequence reads: CASSPSGDRETQYF. Here the CDR3 DNA reads TGTGCCAGCTCACCGTCCGGTGATCGCGAGACCCAGTACTTC. The J gene is TRBJ2-5, the V gene TRBV18; D not resolved. This CDR3 region has 14 residues. The germline V gene has CDR1 KGHSH and CDR2 LQKENI. Trimming took 3 bases from V and 5 from J, leaving 13 bases between them. Full variable domain (remainder filled in from reference TRBV18 and TRBJ2-5): NAGVMQNPRHLVRRRGQEARLRCSPMKGHSHVYWYRQLPEEGLKFMVYLQKENIIDESGMPKERFSAEFPKEGPSILRIQQVVRGDSAAYFCASSPSGDRETQYFGPGTRLLVL.